Shown below are 8 T cell receptor beta chains from a single sample sequenced in a study of T cell responses to AZD1222 COVID-19 vaccine. The assay was immunoSEQ multiplex PCR, and TCRdb's table has in-frame clones only and misses some. The data contain some 120,000 clones, 90% to 95% of them singletons. This material consisted of peripheral blood, taken on day 0 of AZD1222 vaccination. The source is an adult in good health.

V is TRBV21-1 and J is TRBJ1-5; the table names TRBD1, a call not compared with the DNA. TRBV21-1 is marked as a pseudogene. This CDR3 contains 15 residues. The CDR3 DNA follows: TGTGCCAGCACCAACCAGGGGCGCTCGAATCAGCCCCAGCATTTT. It yields the protein CASTNQGRSNQPQHF.

This sequence joins TRBV6-2 or TRBV6-3 and TRBJ1-2, with D hard to call. The CDR3 spans 12 residues. The germline V and J ends were trimmed by 2 bases and 4 bases, with 5 bases remaining between them. CDR1 is MNHEY and CDR2 is SVGEGT in the germline V gene. The CDR3 region is CASSYESYGYTF. The CDR3 DNA reads TGTGCCAGCAGTTACGAGAGCTATGGCTACACCTTC.

The chain joins TRBV5-1 to TRBJ2-2, with D possibly called TRBD1 or TRBD2 (6 bases each). V lost 6 bases to trimming and J lost 7 bases, with 19 bases between them. The CDR3 covers 15 residues. Germline values: CDR1 SGHRS, CDR2 YFSETQ. The CDR3 reads CASNLDLQGGGELFF. In DNA, the CDR3 is TGCGCCAGCAACCTCGATTTACAGGGAGGCGGGGAGCTGTTTTTT.

Written as DNA, the CDR3 is TGTGCCAGCAGCAATGTCGAGGACCAAGAGACCCAGTACTTC. Translating gives CASSNVEDQETQYF. This chain joins TRBV21-1 and TRBJ2-5; TRBD2, as called in the table, went unchecked against the DNA. TRBV21-1 is an annotated pseudogene. This CDR3 has 14 amino acids.

This chain links TRBV5-4 with TRBJ1-1, with 9 bases lining up with TRBD1. CDR1 is SGHNT, CDR2 YYREEE, per germline (reference sequence). The CDR3 loop spans 15 amino acids. V gave up 4 bases and J gave up 1 base; unmatched junction bases: 5. This CDR3 reads CASSDPGQGNTEAFF. CDR3 in DNA: TGTGCCAGCAGCGATCCGGGACAGGGGAACACTGAAGCTTTCTTT.

The chain uses TRBV5-1 and TRBJ1-2; D is unclear. CDR1 is SGHRS and CDR2 is YFSETQ in the germline V gene. Trimming stripped 0 bases from V and 6 bases from J, with 6 bases between. There are 12 residues in the CDR3. CDR3 amino acids: CASSLDGDGYTF. As DNA, the CDR3 is TGCGCCAGCAGCTTGGACGGTGATGGCTACACCTTC.

This chain links TRBV3-1 (or the pseudogene TRBV3-2) with TRBJ1-2; TRBD1 might be the D (5 bases). This CDR3 spans 15 amino acids. Germline V gene lookup returns CDR1 LGHDT and CDR2 YNNKEL (reference sequence). V lost 0 bases and J lost 6, with 14 bases in between. CDR3 sequence reads: CASSQDSGVWDGYTF. Written as DNA, the CDR3 is TGTGCCAGCAGCCAAGATTCGGGGGTTTGGGATGGCTACACCTTC.

V usage is TRBV2 and J usage is TRBJ1-1; D is undetermined. The V end was cut by 5 bases, the J end by 0 bases, with 7 bases between. Per the germline V gene, CDR1 is SNHLY and CDR2 is FYNNEI. CDR3 length: 13 residues. The CDR3 nucleotides are TGTGCCAGCAGTCTAGGGTTGAACACTGAAGCTTTCTTT. Its translation is CASSLGLNTEAFF.